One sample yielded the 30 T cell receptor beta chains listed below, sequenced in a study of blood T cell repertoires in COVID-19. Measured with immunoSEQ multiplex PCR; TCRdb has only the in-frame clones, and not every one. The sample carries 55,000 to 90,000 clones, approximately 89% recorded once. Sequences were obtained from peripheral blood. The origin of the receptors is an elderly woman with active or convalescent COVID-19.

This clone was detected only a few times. CDR3 amino acids: CASSLDRGQPQHF. In DNA form, the CDR3 reads TGTGCCAGCAGCCTGGACAGGGGTCAGCCCCAGCATTTT. The chain links TRBV6-5 to TRBJ1-5; 9 nucleotides agree with TRBD1. The ends lost 6 bases at V and 6 bases at J; junction bases unmatched: 3. The CDR3 spans 13 residues. Germline CDR1 reads MNHEY; CDR2 reads SVGAGI.

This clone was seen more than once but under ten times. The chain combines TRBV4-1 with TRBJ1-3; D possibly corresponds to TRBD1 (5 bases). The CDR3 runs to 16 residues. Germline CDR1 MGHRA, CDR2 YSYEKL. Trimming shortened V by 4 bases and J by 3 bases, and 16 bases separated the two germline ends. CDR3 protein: CASSPAGGRGGNTIYF. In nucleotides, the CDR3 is TGCGCCAGCAGCCCTGCGGGGGGTCGGGGTGGAAACACCATATATTTT.

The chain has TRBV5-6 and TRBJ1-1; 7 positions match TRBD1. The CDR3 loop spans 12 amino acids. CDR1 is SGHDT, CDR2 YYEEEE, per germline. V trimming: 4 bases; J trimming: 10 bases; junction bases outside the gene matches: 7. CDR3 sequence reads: CASSPRTGPAFF. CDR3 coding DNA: TGTGCCAGCAGCCCAAGGACAGGACCAGCTTTCTTT. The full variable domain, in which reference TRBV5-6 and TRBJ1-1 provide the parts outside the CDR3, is DAGVTQSPTHLIKTRGQQVTLRCSPKSGHDTVSWYQQALGQGPQFIFQYYEEEERQRGNFPDRFSGHQFPNYSSELNVNALLLGDSALYLCASSPRTGPAFFGQGTRLTVV.

The CDR3 protein is CASSVLRATGELFF. The CDR3 bases are TGTGCCAGCAGCGTCCTCAGGGCGACCGGGGAGCTGTTTTTT. The chain recombines TRBV11-2 with TRBJ2-2; D is possibly TRBD1 (5 bases). Trimming removed 5 bases from V and 5 bases from J, with 12 bases in between. The CDR3 runs 14 residues. The germline V gene has CDR1 SGHAT and CDR2 FQNNGV.

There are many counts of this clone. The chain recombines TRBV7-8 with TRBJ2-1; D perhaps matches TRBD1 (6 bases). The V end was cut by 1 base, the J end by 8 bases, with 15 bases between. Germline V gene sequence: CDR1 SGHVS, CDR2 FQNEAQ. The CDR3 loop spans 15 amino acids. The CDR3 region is CASSLDGTPEDEQFF. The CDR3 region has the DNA TGTGCCAGCAGCTTAGACGGGACACCGGAGGATGAGCAGTTCTTC.

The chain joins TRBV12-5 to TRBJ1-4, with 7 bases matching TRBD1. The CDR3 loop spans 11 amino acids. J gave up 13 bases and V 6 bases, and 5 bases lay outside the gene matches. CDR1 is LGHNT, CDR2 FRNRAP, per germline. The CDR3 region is CASGRDRPLFF. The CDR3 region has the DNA TGTGCTAGTGGCAGGGACAGACCACTGTTTTTT.

For the CDR3, the DNA is TGTGCCAGCAGCTTAAGCAACCAAGAGACCCAGTACTTC. This encodes CASSLSNQETQYF. The chain combines TRBV7-2 with TRBJ2-5; the D is unclear. This CDR3 has 13 residues. Trimming removed 2 bases from V and 0 bases from J, with 4 bases in between. Germline V CDR1 and CDR2: SGHTA, FQGNSA. Full variable domain (outside the CDR3, taken from reference TRBV7-2 and TRBJ2-5): GAGVSQSPSNKVTEKGKDVELRCDPISGHTALYWYRQSLGQGLEFLIYFQGNSAPDKSGLPSDRFSAERTGGSVSTLTIQRTQQEDSAVYLCASSLSNQETQYFGPGTRLLVL.

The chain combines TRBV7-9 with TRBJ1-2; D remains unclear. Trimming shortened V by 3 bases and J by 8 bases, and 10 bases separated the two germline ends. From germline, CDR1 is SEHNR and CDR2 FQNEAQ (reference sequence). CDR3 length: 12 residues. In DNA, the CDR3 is TGTGCCAGCAGCTTTTATCGGGGAGGCTACACCTTC. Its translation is CASSFYRGGYTF.

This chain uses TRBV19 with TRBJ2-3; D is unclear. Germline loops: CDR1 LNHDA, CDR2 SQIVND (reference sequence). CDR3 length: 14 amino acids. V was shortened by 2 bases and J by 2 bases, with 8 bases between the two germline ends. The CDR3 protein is CASSIIPVTDTQYF. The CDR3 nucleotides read TGTGCCAGTAGTATAATCCCAGTCACAGATACGCAGTATTTT.

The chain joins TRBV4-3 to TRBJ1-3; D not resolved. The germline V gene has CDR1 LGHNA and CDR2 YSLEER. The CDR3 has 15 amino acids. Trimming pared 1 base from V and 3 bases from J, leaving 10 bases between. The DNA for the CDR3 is TGCGCCAGCAGCCAAGGACGGGGAGGTGGAAACACCATATATTTT. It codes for CASSQGRGGGNTIYF.

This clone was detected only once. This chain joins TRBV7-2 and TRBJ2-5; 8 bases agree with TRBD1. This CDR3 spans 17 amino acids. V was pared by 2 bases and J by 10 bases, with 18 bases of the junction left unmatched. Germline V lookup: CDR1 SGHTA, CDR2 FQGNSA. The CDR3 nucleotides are TGTGCCAGCAGCTTACGAATACGGCTGGACAGGGCTGGTGACCAGTACTTC. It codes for CASSLRIRLDRAGDQYF. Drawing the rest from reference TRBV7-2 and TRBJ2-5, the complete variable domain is GAGVSQSPSNKVTEKGKDVELRCDPISGHTALYWYRQSLGQGLEFLIYFQGNSAPDKSGLPSDRFSAERTGGSVSTLTIQRTQQEDSAVYLCASSLRIRLDRAGDQYFGPGTRLLVL.

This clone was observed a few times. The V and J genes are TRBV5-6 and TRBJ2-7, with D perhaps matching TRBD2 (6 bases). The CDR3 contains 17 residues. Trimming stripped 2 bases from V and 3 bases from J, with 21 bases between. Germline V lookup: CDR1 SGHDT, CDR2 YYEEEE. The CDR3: CASSLHSWGDQVYEQYF. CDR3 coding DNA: TGTGCCAGCAGCTTACATTCATGGGGGGACCAAGTCTACGAGCAGTACTTC. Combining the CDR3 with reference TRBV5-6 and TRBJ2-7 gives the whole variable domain DAGVTQSPTHLIKTRGQQVTLRCSPKSGHDTVSWYQQALGQGPQFIFQYYEEEERQRGNFPDRFSGHQFPNYSSELNVNALLLGDSALYLCASSLHSWGDQVYEQYFGPGTRLTVT.

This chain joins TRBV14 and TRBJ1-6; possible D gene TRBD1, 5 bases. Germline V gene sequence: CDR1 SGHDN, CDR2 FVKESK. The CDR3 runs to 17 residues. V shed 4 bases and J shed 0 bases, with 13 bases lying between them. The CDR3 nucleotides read TGTGCCAGCAGCCGTGACAGAATACTCTCCTATAATTCACCCCTCCACTTT. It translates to CASSRDRILSYNSPLHF.

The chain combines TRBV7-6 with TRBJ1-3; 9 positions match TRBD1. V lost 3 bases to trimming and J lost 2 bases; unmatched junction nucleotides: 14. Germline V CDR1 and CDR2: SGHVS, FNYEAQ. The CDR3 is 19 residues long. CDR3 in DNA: TGTGCCAGCAGCTTTAGAAAGCCGGGACAGGGTTTGGCTGGAAACACCATATATTTT. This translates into CASSFRKPGQGLAGNTIYF.

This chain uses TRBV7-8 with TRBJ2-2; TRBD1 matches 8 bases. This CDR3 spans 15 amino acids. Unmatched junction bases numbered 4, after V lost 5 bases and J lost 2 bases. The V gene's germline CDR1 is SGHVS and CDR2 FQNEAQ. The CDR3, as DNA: TGTGCCAGCAGCGCGGGACAGGTCAACACCGGGGAGCTGTTTTTT. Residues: CASSAGQVNTGELFF.

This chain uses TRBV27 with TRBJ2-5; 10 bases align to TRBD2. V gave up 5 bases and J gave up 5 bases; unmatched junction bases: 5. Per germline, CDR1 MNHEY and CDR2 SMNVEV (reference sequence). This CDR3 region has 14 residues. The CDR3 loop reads CASSGGLAMETQYF. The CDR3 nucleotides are TGTGCCAGCAGTGGGGGACTAGCGATGGAGACCCAGTACTTC.

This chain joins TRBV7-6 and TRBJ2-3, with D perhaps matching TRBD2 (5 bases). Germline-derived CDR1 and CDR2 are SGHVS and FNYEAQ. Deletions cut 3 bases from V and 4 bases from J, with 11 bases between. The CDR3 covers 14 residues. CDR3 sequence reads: CASSFVGEADTQYF. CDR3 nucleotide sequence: TGTGCCAGCAGCTTCGTCGGGGAAGCAGATACGCAGTATTTT. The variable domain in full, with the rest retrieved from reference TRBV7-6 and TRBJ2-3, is GAGVSQSPRYKVTKRGQDVALRCDPISGHVSLYWYRQALGQGPEFLTYFNYEAQQDKSGLPNDRFSAERPEGSISTLTIQRTEQRDSAMYRCASSFVGEADTQYFGPGTRLTVL.

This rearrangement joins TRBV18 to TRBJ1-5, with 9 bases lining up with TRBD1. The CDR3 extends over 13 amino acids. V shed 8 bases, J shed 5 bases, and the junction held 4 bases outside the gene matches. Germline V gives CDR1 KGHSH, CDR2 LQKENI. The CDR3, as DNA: TGTGCCAGCAAGGGGACAGGGCATCAGCCCCAGCATTTT. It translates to CASKGTGHQPQHF.

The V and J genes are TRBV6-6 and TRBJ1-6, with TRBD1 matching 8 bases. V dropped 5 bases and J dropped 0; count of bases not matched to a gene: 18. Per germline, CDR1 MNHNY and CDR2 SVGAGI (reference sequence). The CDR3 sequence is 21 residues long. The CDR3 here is CASSPRTSGTGYFSYNSPLHF. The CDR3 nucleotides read TGTGCCAGCAGTCCACGAACCTCCGGGACAGGATACTTCTCCTATAATTCACCCCTCCACTTT.

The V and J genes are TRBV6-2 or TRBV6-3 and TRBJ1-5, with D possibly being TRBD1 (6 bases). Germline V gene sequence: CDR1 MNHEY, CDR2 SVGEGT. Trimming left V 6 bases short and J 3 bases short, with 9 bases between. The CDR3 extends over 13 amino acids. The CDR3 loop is CASSHRVNQPQHF. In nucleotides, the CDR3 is TGTGCCAGCAGCCACAGGGTCAATCAGCCCCAGCATTTT.

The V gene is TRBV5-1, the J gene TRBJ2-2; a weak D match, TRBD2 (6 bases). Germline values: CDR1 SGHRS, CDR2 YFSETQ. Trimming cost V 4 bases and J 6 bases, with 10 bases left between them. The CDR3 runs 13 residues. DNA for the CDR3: TGCGCCAGCAGCGGGGGGATGGCCGGGGAGCTGTTTTTT. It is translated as CASSGGMAGELFF.

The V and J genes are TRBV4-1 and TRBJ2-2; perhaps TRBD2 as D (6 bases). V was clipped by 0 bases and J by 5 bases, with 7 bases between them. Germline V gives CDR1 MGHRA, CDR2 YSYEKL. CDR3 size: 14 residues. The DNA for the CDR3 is TGCGCCAGCAGCCAAGATCGGGGGACCGGGGAGCTGTTTTTT. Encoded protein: CASSQDRGTGELFF.

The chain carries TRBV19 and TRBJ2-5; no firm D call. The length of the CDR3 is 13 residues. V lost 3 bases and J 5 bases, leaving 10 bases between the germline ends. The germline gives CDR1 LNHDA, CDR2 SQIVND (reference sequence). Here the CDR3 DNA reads TGTGCCAGTAGTATGGTAGGCGGTGAGACCCAGTACTTC. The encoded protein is CASSMVGGETQYF. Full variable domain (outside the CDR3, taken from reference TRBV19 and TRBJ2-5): DGGITQSPKYLFRKEGQNVTLSCEQNLNHDAMYWYRQDPGQGLRLIYYSQIVNDFQKGDIAEGYSVSREKKESFPLTVTSAQKNPTAFYLCASSMVGGETQYFGPGTRLLVL.

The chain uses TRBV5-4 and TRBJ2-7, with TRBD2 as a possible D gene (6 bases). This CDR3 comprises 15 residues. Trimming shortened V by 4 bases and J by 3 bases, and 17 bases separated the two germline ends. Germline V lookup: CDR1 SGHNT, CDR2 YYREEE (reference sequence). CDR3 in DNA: TGTGCCAGCAGCCCAAGGGGCGGGGCGAACTACGAGCAGTACTTC. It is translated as CASSPRGGANYEQYF.

The CDR3 here is CASSQASGYNEQFF. Written as DNA, the CDR3 is TGTGCCAGCAGCCAAGCTAGCGGGTACAATGAGCAGTTCTTC. The chain uses TRBV3-1 (or the pseudogene TRBV3-2) and TRBJ2-1, with 8 positions matching TRBD2. The CDR3 consists of 14 residues. V lost 1 base and J lost 4; bases outside the gene matches: 0. Germline lookup yields CDR1 LGHDT and CDR2 YNNKEL (reference sequence).

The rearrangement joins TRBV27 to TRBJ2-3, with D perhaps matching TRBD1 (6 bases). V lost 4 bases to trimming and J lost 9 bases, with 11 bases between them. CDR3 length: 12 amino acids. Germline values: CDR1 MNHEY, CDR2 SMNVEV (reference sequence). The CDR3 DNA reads TGTGCCAGCAGTTCCAACAGGGTCACGCAGTATTTT. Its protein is CASSSNRVTQYF.

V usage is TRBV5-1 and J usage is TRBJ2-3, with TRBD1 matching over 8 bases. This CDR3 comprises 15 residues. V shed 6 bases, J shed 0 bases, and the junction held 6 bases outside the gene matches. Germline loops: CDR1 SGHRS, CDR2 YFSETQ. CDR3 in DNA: TGCGCCAGCACGGGGGACAGGTCTAGCACAGATACGCAGTATTTT. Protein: CASTGDRSSTDTQYF.

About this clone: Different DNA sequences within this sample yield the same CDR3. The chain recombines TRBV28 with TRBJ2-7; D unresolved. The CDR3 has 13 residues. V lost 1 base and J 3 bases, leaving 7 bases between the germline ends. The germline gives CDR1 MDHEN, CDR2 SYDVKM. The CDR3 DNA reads TGTGCCAGCAGTTTATCCCCCCTCTACGAGCAGTACTTC. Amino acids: CASSLSPLYEQYF.

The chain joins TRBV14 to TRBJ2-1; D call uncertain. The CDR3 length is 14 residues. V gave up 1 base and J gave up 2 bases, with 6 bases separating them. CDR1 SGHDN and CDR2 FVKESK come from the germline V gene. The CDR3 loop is CASSQALAYNEQFF. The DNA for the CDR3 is TGTGCCAGCAGCCAAGCATTAGCCTACAATGAGCAGTTCTTC.

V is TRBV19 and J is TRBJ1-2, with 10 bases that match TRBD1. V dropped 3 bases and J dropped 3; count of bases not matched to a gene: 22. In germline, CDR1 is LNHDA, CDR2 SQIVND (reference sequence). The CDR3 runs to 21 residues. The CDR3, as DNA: TGTGCCAGTAGTATTTGGGACAACGCCGGGACAGGGGATGGTGGGGACTATGGCTACACCTTC. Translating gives CASSIWDNAGTGDGGDYGYTF.